This is a list of T cell receptor beta chains from one sample in a study of blood T cell repertoires in COVID-19. This table comes from immunoSEQ multiplex PCR, and its TCRdb copy is limited to in-frame clones, with some not included. The top ten hold around 4.4% of the sample, which has roughly 200,000 clones, around 81% seen once. Specimen: peripheral blood. Source of these receptors: a man in his fifties or sixties with active or convalescent COVID-19. Both conserved end residues are part of each CDR3. D genes are given only for firm matches. Some rows mark clone size as missing; the rest say once, few, many or name a class of expanded clone.

v_call	j_call	d_call	clone_size	cdr3_length	cdr3_nt	cdr3_aa
TRBV24-1	TRBJ1-5	NA	once	14	TGTGCCACCAGTGATAACAGGGATTCAAGGACCCAGCATTTT	CATSDNRDSRTQHF
TRBV6-1	TRBJ2-7	TRBD1	NA	14	TGTGCCAGCATTGAACAGGGGAGAGGCTACGAGCAGTACTTC	CASIEQGRGYEQYF
TRBV5-4	TRBJ1-4	NA	NA	15	TGTGCCAGCAGCCTGGCGGGCCAGGGTAATGAAAAACTGTTTTTT	CASSLAGQGNEKLFF
TRBV2	TRBJ1-1	TRBD1	NA	16	TGTGCCAGCAGCCCCTGGCAGGGGGCGGTAGGGACTGAAGCTTTCTTT	CASSPWQGAVGTEAFF
TRBV4-2	TRBJ1-2	NA	NA	15	TGTGCCAGCAGCCAAGGGAGTGGCGGATTCTATGGCTACACCTTC	CASSQGSGGFYGYTF
TRBV18	TRBJ1-2	TRBD1	NA	14	TGTGCCAGCTCACCTGGAGACAGGGGGCATGGCTACACCTTC	CASSPGDRGHGYTF
TRBV13	TRBJ1-4	TRBD1	NA	15	TGTGCCAGCAGCAACCAGGGGGCAGTTAATGAAAAACTGTTTTTT	CASSNQGAVNEKLFF
TRBV18	TRBJ2-2	TRBD1	once	16	TGTGCCAGCTCACCATCGGACAGGGGGCTTGCCGGGGAGCTGTTTTTT	CASSPSDRGLAGELFF
TRBV4-2	TRBJ2-1	TRBD2	NA	16	TGTGCCAGCAGCCAAGAGGGAAGCGGGGGGGTCCGGGAGCAGTTCTTC	CASSQEGSGGVREQFF
TRBV5-1	TRBJ1-3	TRBD1	NA	15	TGCGCCAGCAGCGTCGCCGGGACAGGGGTAAACACCATATATTTT	CASSVAGTGVNTIYF
TRBV9	TRBJ2-5	NA	NA	11	TGTGCCAGCAGCCCGGTGGAGACCCAGTACTTC	CASSPVETQYF
TRBV7-9	TRBJ1-2	TRBD1	NA	15	TGTGCCAGCAGCATCTACTCCGGGACAGAATATGGCTACACCTTC	CASSIYSGTEYGYTF
TRBV24-1	TRBJ1-1	NA	once	13	TGTGCCACCAGTCAGGGGCCGGGGGGAAAAGCTTTCTTT	CATSQGPGGKAFF
TRBV19	TRBJ2-2	NA	NA	12	TGTGCCAGTAGCGGAGTTACCGGGGAGCTGTTTTTT	CASSGVTGELFF
TRBV9	TRBJ2-7	TRBD2	NA	17	TGTGCCAGCAGCCCCCAGCTAGGCGGGGGAAGCTCCTACGAGCAGTACTTC	CASSPQLGGGSSYEQYF
TRBV30	TRBJ2-7	TRBD2	once	17	TGTGCCTGGAGTCCCCGTTTTAGCGGGGGGCTCCCCTACGAGCAGTACTTC	CAWSPRFSGGLPYEQYF
TRBV9	TRBJ2-6	TRBD1	NA	17	TGTGCCAGCAGCGTCGGGACAGCGTACTCTGGGGCCAACGTCCTGACTTTC	CASSVGTAYSGANVLTF
TRBV5-1	TRBJ2-1	TRBD1	NA	14	TGCGCCAGCACCCAAAGACAGGGGGCTGGGGAGCAGTTCTTC	CASTQRQGAGEQFF
TRBV6-2/TRBV6-3	TRBJ2-3	NA	NA	16	TGTGCCAGCAGTTACAGAAGGGGGGGTAGCACAGATACGCAGTATTTT	CASSYRRGGSTDTQYF
TRBV6-5	TRBJ1-2	NA	NA	14	TGTGCCAGCAGTTTTGGCATCCCTAACTATGGCTACACCTTC	CASSFGIPNYGYTF
TRBV2	TRBJ1-5	TRBD1	NA	16	TGTGCCAGCAGTGGGGGGACAGGGGGAGGCAATCAGCCCCAGCATTTT	CASSGGTGGGNQPQHF
TRBV7-2	TRBJ2-1	TRBD2	NA	16	TGTGCCAGCAGCTTAGGTGTAGCGGGGGGGCTGAGTGAGCAGTTCTTC	CASSLGVAGGLSEQFF
TRBV7-8	TRBJ1-6	NA	NA	15	TGTGCCAGCAGCTTAAGGGGCAAAGGGAATTCACCCCTCCACTTT	CASSLRGKGNSPLHF
TRBV5-5	TRBJ1-6	NA	NA	15	TGTGCCAGCAGCTTGGGGTCTGGGGGCGACGCACCCCTCCACTTT	CASSLGSGGDAPLHF
TRBV5-1	TRBJ1-1	NA	NA	17	TGCGCCAGCAGCTGGGACGGGACTAGGGGAATGAACACTGAAGCTTTCTTT	CASSWDGTRGMNTEAFF
TRBV6-6	TRBJ1-2	TRBD1	NA	17	TGTGCCAGCAGTCCTTCAAGGGACAGGGGGTTTTTGGTCGGCTACACCTTC	CASSPSRDRGFLVGYTF
TRBV9	TRBJ2-3	TRBD2	NA	16	TGTGCCAGCAGCGTAGGTAGGACTAGCGGGGGAGGTACGCAGTATTTT	CASSVGRTSGGGTQYF